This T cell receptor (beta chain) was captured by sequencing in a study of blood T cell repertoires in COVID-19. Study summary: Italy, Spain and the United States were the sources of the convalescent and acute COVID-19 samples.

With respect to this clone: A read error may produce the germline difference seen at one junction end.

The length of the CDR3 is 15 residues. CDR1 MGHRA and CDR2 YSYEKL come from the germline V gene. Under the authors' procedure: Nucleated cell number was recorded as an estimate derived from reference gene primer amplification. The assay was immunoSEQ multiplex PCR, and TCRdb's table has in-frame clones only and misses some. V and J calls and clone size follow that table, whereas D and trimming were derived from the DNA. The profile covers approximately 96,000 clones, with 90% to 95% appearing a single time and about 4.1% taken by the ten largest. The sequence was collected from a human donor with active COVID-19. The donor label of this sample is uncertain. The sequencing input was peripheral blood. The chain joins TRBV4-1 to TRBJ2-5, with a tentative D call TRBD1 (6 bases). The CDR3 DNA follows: TGCGCCAGCAGATCCGCCAGTACCACCGGGACATCGTCCCACTTC. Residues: CASRSASTTGTSSHF.